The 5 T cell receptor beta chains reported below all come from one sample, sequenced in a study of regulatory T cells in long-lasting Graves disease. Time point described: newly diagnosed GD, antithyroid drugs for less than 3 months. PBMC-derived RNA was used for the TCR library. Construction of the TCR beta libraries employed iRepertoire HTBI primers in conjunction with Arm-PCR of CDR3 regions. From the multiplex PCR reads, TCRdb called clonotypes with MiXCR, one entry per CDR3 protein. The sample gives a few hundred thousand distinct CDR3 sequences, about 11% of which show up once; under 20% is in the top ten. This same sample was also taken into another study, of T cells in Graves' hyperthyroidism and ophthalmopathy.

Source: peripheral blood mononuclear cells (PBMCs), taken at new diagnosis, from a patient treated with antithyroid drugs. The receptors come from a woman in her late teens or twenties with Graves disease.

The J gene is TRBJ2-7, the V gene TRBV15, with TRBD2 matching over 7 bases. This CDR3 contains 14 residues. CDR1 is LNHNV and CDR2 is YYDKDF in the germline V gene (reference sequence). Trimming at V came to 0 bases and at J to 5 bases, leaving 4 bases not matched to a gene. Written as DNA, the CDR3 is TGTGCCACCAGCAGAGACGCGGGAGCAGACGAGCAGTACTTC. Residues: CATSRDAGADEQYF.

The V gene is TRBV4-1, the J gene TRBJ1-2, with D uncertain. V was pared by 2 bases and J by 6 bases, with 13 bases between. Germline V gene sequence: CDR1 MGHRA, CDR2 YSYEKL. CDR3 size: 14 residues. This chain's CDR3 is CASSQRLFVNGYTF. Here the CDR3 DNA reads TGCGCCAGCAGCCAAAGACTGTTTGTCAATGGCTACACCTTC.

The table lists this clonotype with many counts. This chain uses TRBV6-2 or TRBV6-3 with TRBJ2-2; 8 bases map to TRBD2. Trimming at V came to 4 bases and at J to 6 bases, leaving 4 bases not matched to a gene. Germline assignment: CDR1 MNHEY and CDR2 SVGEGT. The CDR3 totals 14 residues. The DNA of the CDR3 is TGTGCCAGCAGTTTACTAGCGGCTGCCGGGGAGCTGTTTTTT. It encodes CASSLLAAAGELFF.

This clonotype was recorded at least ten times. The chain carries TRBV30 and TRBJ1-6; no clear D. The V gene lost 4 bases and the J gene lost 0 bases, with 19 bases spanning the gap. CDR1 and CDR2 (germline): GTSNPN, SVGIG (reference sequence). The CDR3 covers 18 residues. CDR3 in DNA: TGTGCCTGGAAGGAGAAGAAAACGATGAGCTCCTATAATTCACCCCTCCACTTT. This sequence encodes CAWKEKKTMSSYNSPLHF.

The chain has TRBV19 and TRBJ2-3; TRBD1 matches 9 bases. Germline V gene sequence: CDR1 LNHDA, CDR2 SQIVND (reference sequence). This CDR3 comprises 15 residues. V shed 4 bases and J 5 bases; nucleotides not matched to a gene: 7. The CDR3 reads CASSKRDREQDTQYF. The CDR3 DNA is TGTGCCAGTAGTAAACGGGACAGGGAGCAAGATACGCAGTATTTT. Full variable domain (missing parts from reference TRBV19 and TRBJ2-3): DGGITQSPKYLFRKEGQNVTLSCEQNLNHDAMYWYRQDPGQGLRLIYYSQIVNDFQKGDIAEGYSVSREKKESFPLTVTSAQKNPTAFYLCASSKRDREQDTQYFGPGTRLTVL.